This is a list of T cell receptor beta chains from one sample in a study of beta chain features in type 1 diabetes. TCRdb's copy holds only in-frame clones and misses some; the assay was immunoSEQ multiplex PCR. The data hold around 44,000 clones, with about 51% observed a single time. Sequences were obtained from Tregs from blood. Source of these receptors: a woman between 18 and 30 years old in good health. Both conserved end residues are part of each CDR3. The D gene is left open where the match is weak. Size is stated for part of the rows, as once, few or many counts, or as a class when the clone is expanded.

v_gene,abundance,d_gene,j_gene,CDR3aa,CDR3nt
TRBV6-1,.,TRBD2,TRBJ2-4,CASKSTSAPNIQYF,TGTGCCAGCAAGAGTACTAGCGCCCCAAACATTCAGTACTTC
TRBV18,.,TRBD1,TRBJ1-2,CASSPRQTGGSNYGYTF,TGTGCCAGCTCACCAAGGCAGACAGGGGGGTCGAACTATGGCTACACCTTC
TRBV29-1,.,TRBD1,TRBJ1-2,CSVALRDRGHNTF,TGCAGCGTCGCCTTACGGGACAGGGGGCATAACACCTTC
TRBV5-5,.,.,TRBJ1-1,CASSPARGDTEAFF,TGTGCCAGCAGCCCGGCCCGGGGGGACACTGAAGCTTTCTTT
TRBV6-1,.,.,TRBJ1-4,CASNQGGTGGEKLFF,TGTGCCAGCAACCAAGGAGGGACCGGTGGCGAAAAACTGTTTTTT
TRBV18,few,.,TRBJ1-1,CATLQGNTEAFF,TGTGCCACCCTACAGGGGAACACTGAAGCTTTCTTT
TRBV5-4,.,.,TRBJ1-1,CASRRSVNTEAFF,TGTGCCAGCAGGAGGAGTGTGAACACTGAAGCTTTCTTT
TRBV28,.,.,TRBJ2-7,CASTFGTLFSYEQYF,TGTGCCAGCACCTTCGGGACTCTCTTCTCCTACGAGCAGTACTTC
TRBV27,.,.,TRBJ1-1,CASSSPSLNTEAFF,TGTGCCAGCAGTTCCCCGAGCCTGAACACTGAAGCTTTCTTT
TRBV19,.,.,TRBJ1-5,CASSSESTGSNQPQHF,TGTGCCAGTAGCTCCGAATCGACAGGTTCCAATCAGCCCCAGCATTTT
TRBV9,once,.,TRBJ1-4,CASSVRGEDEKLFF,TGTGCCAGCAGCGTCAGGGGAGAGGATGAAAAACTGTTTTTT
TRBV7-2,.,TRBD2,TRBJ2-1,CASKPPGLVYNEQFF,TGTGCCAGCAAACCACCGGGACTAGTCTACAATGAGCAGTTCTTC
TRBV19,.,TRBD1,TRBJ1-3,CASTQGQGDRNTIYF,TGTGCCAGTACCCAAGGACAGGGGGATCGAAACACCATATATTTT
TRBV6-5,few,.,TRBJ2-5,CASSPHFPQETQYF,TGTGCCAGCAGTCCACATTTTCCTCAGGAGACCCAGTACTTC
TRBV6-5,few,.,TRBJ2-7,CASTRQRGSYEQYF,TGTGCCAGCACACGCCAGAGAGGCTCCTACGAGCAGTACTTC
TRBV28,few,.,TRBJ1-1,CASSLQQVEAFF,TGTGCCAGCAGCCTCCAGCAGGTTGAAGCTTTCTTT
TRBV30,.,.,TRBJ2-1,CAWSEQGGYNEQFF,TGTGCCTGGAGTGAACAGGGAGGGTACAATGAGCAGTTCTTC
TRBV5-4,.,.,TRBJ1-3,CASSLGQAPGTIYF,TGTGCCAGCAGCTTGGGACAGGCCCCAGGTACCATATATTTT
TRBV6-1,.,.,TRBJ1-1,CASSEAFLSGTEAFF,TGTGCCAGCAGTGAAGCATTTTTGTCGGGAACTGAAGCTTTCTTT
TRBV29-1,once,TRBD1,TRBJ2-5,CSVHTGAQETQYF,TGCAGCGTCCACACAGGGGCCCAAGAGACCCAGTACTTC
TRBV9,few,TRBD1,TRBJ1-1,CASSVGITGANTEAFF,TGTGCCAGCAGCGTGGGGATTACAGGGGCGAACACTGAAGCTTTCTTT
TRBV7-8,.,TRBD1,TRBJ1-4,CASSLGQGNEKLFF,TGTGCCAGCAGCCTCGGACAGGGCAATGAAAAACTGTTTTTT
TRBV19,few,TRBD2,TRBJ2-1,CASSGTSGVYNEQFF,TGTGCCAGTAGTGGGACTAGCGGAGTATACAATGAGCAGTTCTTC
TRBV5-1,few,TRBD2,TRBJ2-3,CASSAPGLAGDTQYF,TGCGCCAGCAGCGCACCGGGACTAGCGGGAGATACGCAGTATTTT
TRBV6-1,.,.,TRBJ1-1,CASRIQGLAEAFF,TGTGCCAGCAGGATCCAGGGGTTGGCTGAAGCTTTCTTT
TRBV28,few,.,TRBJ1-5,CASSWGTLSNQPQHF,TGTGCCAGCAGTTGGGGGACACTCAGCAATCAGCCCCAGCATTTT
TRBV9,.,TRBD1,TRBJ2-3,CASSTSPGQGTDTQYF,TGTGCCAGCAGCACCTCGCCGGGACAGGGCACAGATACGCAGTATTTT
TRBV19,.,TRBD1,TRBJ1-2,CASTTGTAGGSLYGYTF,TGTGCCAGTACCACAGGGACAGCAGGCGGCTCTTTGTATGGCTACACCTTC
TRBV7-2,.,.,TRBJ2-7,CASSLDRGGYEQYF,TGTGCCAGCAGCTTAGACAGGGGAGGTTACGAGCAGTACTTC
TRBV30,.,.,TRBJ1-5,CAWSVRMGGNQPQHF,TGTGCCTGGAGTGTACGTATGGGAGGCAATCAGCCCCAGCATTTT
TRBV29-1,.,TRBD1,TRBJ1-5,CSVVDRAGEQPQHF,TGCAGCGTAGTCGACAGGGCAGGGGAACAGCCCCAGCATTTT
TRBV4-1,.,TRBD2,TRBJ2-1,CASSPFPSGPYNEQFF,TGCGCCAGCAGCCCCTTCCCTAGCGGACCTTACAATGAGCAGTTCTTC
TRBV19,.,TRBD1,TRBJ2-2,CASSTTGVAGELFF,TGTGCCAGTAGTACCACAGGGGTTGCCGGGGAGCTGTTTTTT
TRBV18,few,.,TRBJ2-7,CASSRDKSYEQYF,TGTGCCAGCTCCAGGGACAAATCCTACGAGCAGTACTTC
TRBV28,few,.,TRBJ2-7,CASSRLLSYEQYF,TGTGCCAGCAGTAGACTCCTATCCTACGAGCAGTACTTC
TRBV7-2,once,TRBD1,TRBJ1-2,CAGENRGSTHLKYGYTF,TGTGCCGGCGAAAACAGGGGCTCGACCCACCTAAAATATGGCTACACCTTC
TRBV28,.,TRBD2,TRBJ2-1,CASCISGTSSYNEQFF,TGTGCCAGCTGTATTAGCGGGACGAGCTCCTACAATGAGCAGTTCTTC
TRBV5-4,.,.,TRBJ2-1,CASKNASAYNEQFF,TGTGCCAGCAAAAATGCTAGCGCCTACAATGAGCAGTTCTTC
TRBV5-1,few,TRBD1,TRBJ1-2,CASSLAGQGDYGYTF,TGCGCCAGCAGCTTGGCCGGACAGGGCGACTATGGCTACACCTTC
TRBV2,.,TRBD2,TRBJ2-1,CASSETGTSPRGQFF,TGTGCCAGCAGTGAAACGGGGACTAGCCCCCGCGGGCAGTTCTTC
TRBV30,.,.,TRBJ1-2,CAWSTTPNYGYTF,TGTGCCTGGAGTACGACTCCTAACTATGGCTACACCTTC
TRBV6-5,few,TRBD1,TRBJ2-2,CASSYYRGNTGELFF,TGTGCCAGCAGTTACTACAGGGGGAACACCGGGGAGCTGTTTTTT
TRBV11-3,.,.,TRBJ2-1,CASSSLGYEQFF,TGTGCCAGCAGCTCACTAGGCTATGAGCAGTTCTTC
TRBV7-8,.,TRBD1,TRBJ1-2,CASSLVVSGGGIHGYTF,TGTGCCAGCAGCTTAGTTGTTTCAGGGGGCGGTATCCATGGCTACACCTTC
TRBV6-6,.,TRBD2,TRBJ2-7,CASREEGLEQYF,TGTGCCAGCCGGGAGGAGGGCCTCGAGCAGTACTTC